The entry below describes one T cell receptor beta chain. These data are taken from a study of CD8 T cells in Susac syndrome. Random-hexamer reverse transcription was applied to roughly 0.5 to 1 ug RNA. TCRdb used MiXCR to reprocess the immunoSEQ multiplex PCR reads, holding one entry per CDR3 protein. The table has roughly 180,000 distinct CDR3 sequences, about 95% seen once; the top ten hold less than 0.12%. Germline CDR1 is GTSNPN and CDR2 is SVGIG (reference sequence). V shed 0 bases and J shed 8 bases, with 10 bases lying between them. This CDR3 is 12 amino acids long. Sequencing was done on a sample of CD4+ T cells from PBMCs. The TCR sequence derives from a human donor in good health. The chain joins TRBV30 to TRBJ1-2; a possible D gene is TRBD1 (6 bases). CDR3 sequence reads: CAWSVGGRGYTF. In DNA, the CDR3 is TGTGCCTGGAGTGTCGGGGGGCGAGGCTACACCTTC.